The rows below give T cell receptor beta chains drawn from one sample of a study of T-cell memory formation after mild COVID-19. TCRdb independently ran MiXCR on the 5' RACE reads; one entry per CDR3 protein. The data contain around 440,000 distinct CDR3 sequences, roughly 18% of them singletons. Sequenced input: PBMCs or a T cell subset sorted from them (not recorded which). These receptors were obtained from an adult woman who had mild COVID-19 (a few samples of this study predate the infection). Cell type and time point are not known. The CDR3 runs from the conserved cysteine through the conserved F or W. Fields, in order: CDR3 protein, CDR3 DNA, clone size, D gene, J gene, V gene. A D gene is named only where the DNA matches it firmly. Size is stated for part of the rows, as once, few or many counts, or as a class when the clone is expanded.

CATSREGLASNEQFF,TGTGCCACCAGCAGAGAGGGACTAGCGAGCAATGAGCAGTTCTTC,many,TRBD2,TRBJ2-1,TRBV15
CASSPDGATIYF,TGCGCCAGCAGCCCGGACGGCGCGACCATATATTTT,.,.,TRBJ1-3,TRBV5-1
CASSTVLNQPQHF,TGTGCCAGCAGTACGGTTCTTAATCAGCCCCAGCATTTT,.,.,TRBJ1-5,TRBV6-2/TRBV6-3
CASSMGSTGQAPSGTQYF,TGTGCCAGTAGTATGGGGAGTACCGGACAGGCCCCTAGTGGGACCCAGTACTTC,few,TRBD1,TRBJ2-5,TRBV19
CASSDQGGIREKLFF,TGTGCCAGCAGCGACCAGGGCGGGATTAGGGAAAAACTGTTTTTT,.,.,TRBJ1-4,TRBV7-9
CSVEGGQGSGEQFF,TGCAGCGTTGAAGGGGGACAGGGCTCGGGTGAGCAGTTCTTC,.,TRBD1,TRBJ2-1,TRBV29-1
CASSLDRRETQYF,TGTGCCAGCAGCCTGGACAGACGAGAGACCCAGTACTTC,few,.,TRBJ2-5,TRBV12-3/TRBV12-4
CASRGTSSDTQYF,TGTGCCAGCCGAGGGACTAGCTCAGATACGCAGTATTTT,few,TRBD2,TRBJ2-3,TRBV2
CASSEGILAGREQYF,TGTGCCAGCAGTGAAGGTATACTAGCGGGACGCGAGCAGTACTTC,many,TRBD2,TRBJ2-7,TRBV6-1
CASSPTSGTDTQYF,TGTGCCAGCAGCCCGACTAGCGGCACAGATACGCAGTATTTT,many,TRBD2,TRBJ2-3,TRBV7-2
CASSSGRGTYTQYF,TGTGCCAGCAGCTCCGGGAGGGGCACATATACGCAGTATTTT,.,TRBD2,TRBJ2-3,TRBV13
CASSLALGHSGFYYGYTF,TGTGCCAGCAGCTTAGCGTTGGGTCATAGTGGGTTTTACTATGGCTACACCTTC,.,.,TRBJ1-2,TRBV7-2
CASSIYSTAYSGANVLTF,TGTGCCAGTAGTATTTACAGCACAGCTTACTCTGGGGCCAACGTCCTGACTTTC,few,.,TRBJ2-6,TRBV19
CASRKSGAADTQYF,TGTGCCAGCAGAAAGAGCGGGGCCGCAGATACGCAGTATTTT,.,TRBD2,TRBJ2-3,TRBV11-2
CASSLVVGAYEQYF,TGCGCCAGCAGCTTGGTTGTGGGTGCCTACGAGCAGTACTTC,few,.,TRBJ2-7,TRBV5-1
CASSYFGTRNTEAFF,TGTGCCAGCAGTTATTTTGGGACAAGAAACACTGAAGCTTTCTTT,.,.,TRBJ1-1,TRBV6-5
CASSIRGPGANVLTF,TGCGCCAGCAGCATCAGGGGCCCTGGGGCCAACGTCCTGACTTTC,many,.,TRBJ2-6,TRBV5-1
CASSELGPSKQFF,TGTGCCAGCAGTGAATTAGGGCCCTCCAAGCAGTTCTTC,.,.,TRBJ2-1,TRBV2
CASSSELNEKLFF,TGTGCCAGCAGCTCAGAGTTGAATGAAAAACTGTTTTTT,.,.,TRBJ1-4,TRBV7-9
CASSPVAQIVGTEAFF,TGTGCCAGCTCACCAGTAGCACAAATAGTTGGAACTGAAGCTTTCTTT,.,.,TRBJ1-1,TRBV18
CASSLARNSYNEQFF,TGTGCCAGCAGCTTAGCCCGGAACTCCTACAATGAGCAGTTCTTC,many,.,TRBJ2-1,TRBV7-6
CASSQDYASGKAFF,TGCGCCAGCAGCCAAGATTACGCCTCCGGAAAAGCTTTCTTT,.,.,TRBJ1-1,TRBV4-3
CASSLEGLFYEQYF,TGTGCCAGCAGCTTGGAAGGACTCTTCTACGAGCAGTACTTC,once,.,TRBJ2-7,TRBV5-4
CASSHSAGQGDTQYF,TGTGCCAGCAGCCACTCGGCGGGACAGGGAGATACGCAGTATTTT,.,TRBD1,TRBJ2-3,TRBV14
CASSPATKRDTGELFF,TGTGCCAGCAGTCCCGCCACGAAGCGAGACACCGGGGAGCTGTTTTTT,.,.,TRBJ2-2,TRBV27
CASSIGTTGPAGELFF,TGTGCCAGTAGTATTGGGACGACAGGGCCGGCCGGGGAGCTGTTTTTT,few,TRBD1,TRBJ2-2,TRBV19
CASKRGHPINYGYTF,TGTGCCAGTAAAAGAGGACACCCAATTAACTATGGCTACACCTTC,.,.,TRBJ1-2,TRBV19
CAWMYRATYNSPLHF,TGTGCCTGGATGTACCGGGCCACCTATAATTCACCCCTCCACTTT,few,.,TRBJ1-6,TRBV30
CATSREHQDRLGEQYF,TGTGCCACCAGCAGAGAACACCAGGACAGGCTAGGCGAGCAGTACTTC,.,TRBD1,TRBJ2-7,TRBV15
CASSQGAYEQYF,TGTGCCAGCAGCCAAGGGGCCTACGAGCAGTACTTC,few,.,TRBJ2-7,TRBV4-2
CASSIWTGGSDTQYF,TGCGCCAGCAGCATTTGGACAGGGGGTTCAGATACGCAGTATTTT,.,TRBD1,TRBJ2-3,TRBV5-1
CASTYRDSALEQYF,TGTGCCAGCACCTACCGGGACTCCGCCCTCGAGCAGTACTTC,few,.,TRBJ2-7,TRBV5-5
CASSEGRPRGIREKLFF,TGTGCCAGCAGTGAAGGAAGGCCTCGGGGGATTAGGGAAAAACTGTTTTTT,.,.,TRBJ1-4,TRBV6-1
CASSPRQGAGDGYTF,TGTGCCAGCAGTCCGCGACAGGGGGCAGGCGATGGCTACACCTTC,few,TRBD1,TRBJ1-2,TRBV12-3/TRBV12-4
CASTAGTGVGYTF,TGTGCCAGCACAGCCGGGACAGGGGTGGGCTACACCTTC,many,TRBD1,TRBJ1-2,TRBV6-5
CASSPPGKRGLNEQFF,TGTGCCAGCAGCCCACCCGGAAAGCGGGGGTTGAATGAGCAGTTCTTC,.,TRBD2,TRBJ2-1,TRBV7-8
CASSLEGISSVEQFF,TGCGCCAGCAGCTTGGAGGGGATTAGTAGTGTTGAGCAGTTCTTC,.,.,TRBJ2-1,TRBV5-1
CASSSSDGGEEPQHF,TGTGCCAGCAGCTCCTCGGATGGGGGAGAGGAGCCCCAGCATTTT,.,.,TRBJ1-5,TRBV11-1
CASSVGTSDEYEQYF,TGTGCCAGCAGTGTGGGGACTAGCGACGAATACGAGCAGTACTTC,.,TRBD2,TRBJ2-7,TRBV12-3/TRBV12-4
CASSLSRDNLNF,TGTGCCAGCAGCTTAAGCCGGGACAACCTAAACTTC,.,.,TRBJ2-4,TRBV11-2
CATLGGRLAEAFF,TGTGCCACCCTGGGAGGTAGATTGGCTGAAGCTTTCTTT,.,.,TRBJ1-1,TRBV15
CASSILGTVYGYTF,TGTGCCAGCAGCATCCTAGGGACGGTCTATGGCTACACCTTC,.,.,TRBJ1-2,TRBV7-9
CASRAGGDTQYF,TGTGCCAGCAGGGCTGGTGGGGATACGCAGTATTTT,.,.,TRBJ2-3,TRBV2
CASSLVGQTNTGELFF,TGTGCCAGCAGCTTGGTTGGACAGACGAACACCGGGGAGCTGTTTTTT,few,.,TRBJ2-2,TRBV5-4
CASSQLQSEALNTGELFF,TGCGCCAGCAGCCAACTTCAGTCGGAAGCCTTGAACACCGGGGAGCTGTTTTTT,.,.,TRBJ2-2,TRBV4-3
CSASPVGEQFF,TGCAGTGCTAGTCCCGTGGGTGAGCAGTTCTTC,few,.,TRBJ2-1,TRBV20-1
CASSYEGTEAFF,TGTGCCAGCAGTTACGAGGGAACTGAAGCTTTCTTT,.,.,TRBJ1-1,TRBV6-5
CATSRVHRDDEKLFF,TGTGCCACCAGCAGAGTGCACAGGGACGATGAAAAACTGTTTTTT,few,.,TRBJ1-4,TRBV15
CASSNRAGGRETQYF,TGTGCCAGCAGCAACAGGGCGGGGGGCCGGGAGACCCAGTACTTC,.,TRBD2,TRBJ2-5,TRBV7-7
CATSKDRVNSYEQYF,TGTGCCACCAGCAAGGACAGGGTTAATTCCTACGAGCAGTACTTC,.,TRBD1,TRBJ2-7,TRBV24-1
CSAGRTGSSYEQYF,TGCAGTGCTGGAAGGACAGGCTCTTCCTACGAGCAGTACTTC,once,TRBD1,TRBJ2-7,TRBV20-1
CASSQVLDRVAEAFF,TGCGCCAGCAGCCAAGTTTTGGACAGGGTCGCTGAAGCTTTCTTT,few,TRBD1,TRBJ1-1,TRBV4-1
CSAGLAGNNEQFF,TGCAGTGCGGGACTAGCGGGGAACAATGAGCAGTTCTTC,.,TRBD2,TRBJ2-1,TRBV20-1
CASRSTRRGETQYF,TGTGCCAGCAGATCAACAAGGCGGGGAGAGACCCAGTACTTC,.,.,TRBJ2-5,TRBV7-8
CSAQPPTQNINEQFF,TGCAGTGCTCAACCCCCCACACAAAATATCAATGAGCAGTTCTTC,many,.,TRBJ2-1,TRBV20-1